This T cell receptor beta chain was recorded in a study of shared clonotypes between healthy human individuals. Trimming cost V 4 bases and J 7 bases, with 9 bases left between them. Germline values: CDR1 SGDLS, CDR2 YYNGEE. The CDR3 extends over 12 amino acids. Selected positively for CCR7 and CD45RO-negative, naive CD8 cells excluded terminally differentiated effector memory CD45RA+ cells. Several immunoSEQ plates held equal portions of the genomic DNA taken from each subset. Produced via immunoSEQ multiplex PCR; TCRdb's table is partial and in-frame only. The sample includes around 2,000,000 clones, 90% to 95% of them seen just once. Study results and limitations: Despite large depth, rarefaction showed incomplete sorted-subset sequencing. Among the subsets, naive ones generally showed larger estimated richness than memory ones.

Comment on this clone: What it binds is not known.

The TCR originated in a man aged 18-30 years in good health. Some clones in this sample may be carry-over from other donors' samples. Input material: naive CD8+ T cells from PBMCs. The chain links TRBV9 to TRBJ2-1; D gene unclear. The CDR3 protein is CASSPLGNEQFF. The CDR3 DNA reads TGTGCCAGCAGCCCCTTGGGAAATGAGCAGTTCTTC.